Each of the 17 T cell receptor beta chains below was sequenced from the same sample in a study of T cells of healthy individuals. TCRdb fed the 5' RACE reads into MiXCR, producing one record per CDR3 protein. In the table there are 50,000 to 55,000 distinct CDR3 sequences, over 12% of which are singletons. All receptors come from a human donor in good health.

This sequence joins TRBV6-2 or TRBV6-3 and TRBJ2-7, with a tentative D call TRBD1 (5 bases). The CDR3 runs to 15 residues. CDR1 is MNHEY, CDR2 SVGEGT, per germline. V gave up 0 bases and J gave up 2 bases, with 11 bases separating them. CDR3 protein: CASSYSAGPTYEQYF. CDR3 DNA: TGTGCCAGCAGTTACTCGGCAGGGCCCACCTACGAGCAGTACTTC.

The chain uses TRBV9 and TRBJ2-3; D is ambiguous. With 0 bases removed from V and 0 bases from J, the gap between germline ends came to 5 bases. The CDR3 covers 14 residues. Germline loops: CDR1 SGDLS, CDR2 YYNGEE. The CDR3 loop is CASSVESSTDTQYF. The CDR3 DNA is TGTGCCAGCAGCGTAGAATCTAGCACAGATACGCAGTATTTT.

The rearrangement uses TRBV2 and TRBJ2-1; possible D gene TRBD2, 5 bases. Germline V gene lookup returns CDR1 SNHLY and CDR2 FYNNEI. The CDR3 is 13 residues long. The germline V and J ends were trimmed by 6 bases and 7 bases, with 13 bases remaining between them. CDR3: CASSPLVRNEQFF. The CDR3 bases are TGTGCCAGCAGCCCACTAGTCCGGAATGAGCAGTTCTTC.

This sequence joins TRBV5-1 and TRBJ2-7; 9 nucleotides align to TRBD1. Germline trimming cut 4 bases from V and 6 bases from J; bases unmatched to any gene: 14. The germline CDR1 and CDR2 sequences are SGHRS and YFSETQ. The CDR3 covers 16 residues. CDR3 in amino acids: CASSRSPGTGSGEQYF. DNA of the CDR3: TGCGCCAGCAGCCGGAGTCCCGGGACAGGGAGCGGCGAGCAGTACTTC.

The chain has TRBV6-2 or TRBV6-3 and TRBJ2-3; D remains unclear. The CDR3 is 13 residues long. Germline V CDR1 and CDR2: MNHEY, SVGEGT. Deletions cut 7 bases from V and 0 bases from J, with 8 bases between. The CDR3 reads CASTDWSTDTQYF. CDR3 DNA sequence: TGTGCCAGCACCGACTGGAGCACAGATACGCAGTATTTT.

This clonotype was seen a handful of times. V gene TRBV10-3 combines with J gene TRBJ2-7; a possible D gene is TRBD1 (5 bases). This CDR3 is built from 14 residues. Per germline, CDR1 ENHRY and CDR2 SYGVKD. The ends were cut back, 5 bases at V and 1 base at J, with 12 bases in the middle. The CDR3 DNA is TGTGCCATCAGTCCTTATCAGGGATCCTACGAGCAGTACTTC. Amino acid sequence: CAISPYQGSYEQYF.

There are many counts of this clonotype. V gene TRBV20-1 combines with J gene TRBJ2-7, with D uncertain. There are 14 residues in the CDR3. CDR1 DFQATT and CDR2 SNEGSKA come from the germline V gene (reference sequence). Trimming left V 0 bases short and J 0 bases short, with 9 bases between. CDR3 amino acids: CSAREPWGSYEQYF. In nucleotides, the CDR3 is TGCAGTGCTAGAGAACCTTGGGGCTCCTACGAGCAGTACTTC.

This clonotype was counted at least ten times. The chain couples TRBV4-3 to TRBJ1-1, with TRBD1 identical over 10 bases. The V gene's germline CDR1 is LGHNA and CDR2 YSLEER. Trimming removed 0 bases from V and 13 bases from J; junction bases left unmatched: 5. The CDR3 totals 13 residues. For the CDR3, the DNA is TGCGCCAGCAGCCAAGAATTGGGACAGGGGCATTTCTTT. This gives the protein CASSQELGQGHFF.

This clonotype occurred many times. DNA for the CDR3: TGTGCCTGGAACCCCGCAGGGGGGAGCTCCTACAATGAGCAGTTCTTC. Translated, it gives CAWNPAGGSSYNEQFF. The chain joins TRBV30 to TRBJ2-1, with D tentatively TRBD1 (7 bases). CDR1 is GTSNPN and CDR2 is SVGIG in the germline V gene (reference sequence). This CDR3 is built from 16 residues. The V end lost 4 bases, the J end lost 0 bases, and 16 bases lay between the germline ends. The full variable domain, its missing parts supplied by reference TRBV30 and TRBJ2-1, is SQTIHQWPATLVQPVGSPLSLECTVEGTSNPNLYWYRQAAGRGLQLLFYSVGIGQISSEVPQNLSASRPQDRQFILSSKKLLLSDSGFYLCAWNPAGGSSYNEQFFGPGTRLTVL.

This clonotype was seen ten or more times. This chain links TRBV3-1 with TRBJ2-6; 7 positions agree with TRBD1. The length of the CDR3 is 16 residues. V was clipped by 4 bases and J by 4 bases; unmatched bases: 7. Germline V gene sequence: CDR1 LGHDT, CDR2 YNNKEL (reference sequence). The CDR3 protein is CASSPRDRVGANVLTF. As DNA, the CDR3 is TGTGCCAGCAGCCCACGCGACAGGGTAGGGGCCAACGTCCTGACTTTC.

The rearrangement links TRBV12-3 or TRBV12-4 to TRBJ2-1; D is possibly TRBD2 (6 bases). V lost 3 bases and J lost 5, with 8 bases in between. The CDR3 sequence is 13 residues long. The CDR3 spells CASSFSGDNEQFF. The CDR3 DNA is TGTGCCAGCAGTTTTTCGGGGGACAATGAGCAGTTCTTC.

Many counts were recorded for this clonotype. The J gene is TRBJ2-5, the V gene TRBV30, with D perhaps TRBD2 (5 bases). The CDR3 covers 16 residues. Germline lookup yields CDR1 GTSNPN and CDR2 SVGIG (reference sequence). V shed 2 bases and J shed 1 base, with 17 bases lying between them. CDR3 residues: CAWSRILMLAQETQYF. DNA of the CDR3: TGTGCCTGGAGTCGTATTCTAATGCTAGCCCAAGAGACCCAGTACTTC.

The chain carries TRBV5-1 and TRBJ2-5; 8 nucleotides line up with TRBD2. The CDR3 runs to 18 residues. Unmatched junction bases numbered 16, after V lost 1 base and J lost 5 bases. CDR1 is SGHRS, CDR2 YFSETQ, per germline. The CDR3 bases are TGCGCCAGCAGCTTGAGGGCCTCCGGCGGGGGGCGAGAGGAGACCCAGTACTTC. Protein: CASSLRASGGGREETQYF.

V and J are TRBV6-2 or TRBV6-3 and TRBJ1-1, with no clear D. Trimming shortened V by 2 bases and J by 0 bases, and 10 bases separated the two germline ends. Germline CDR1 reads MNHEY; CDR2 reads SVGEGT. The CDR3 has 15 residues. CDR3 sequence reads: CASSYVGLMNTEAFF. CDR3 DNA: TGTGCCAGCAGTTACGTAGGACTAATGAACACTGAAGCTTTCTTT.

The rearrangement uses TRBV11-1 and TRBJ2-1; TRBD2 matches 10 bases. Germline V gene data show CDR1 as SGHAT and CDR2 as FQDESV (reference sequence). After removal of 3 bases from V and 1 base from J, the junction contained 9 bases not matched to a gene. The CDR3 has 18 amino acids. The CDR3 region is CASSFRLAGALSYNEQFF. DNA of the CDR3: TGTGCCAGCAGCTTCCGACTAGCGGGTGCCCTATCCTACAATGAGCAGTTCTTC.

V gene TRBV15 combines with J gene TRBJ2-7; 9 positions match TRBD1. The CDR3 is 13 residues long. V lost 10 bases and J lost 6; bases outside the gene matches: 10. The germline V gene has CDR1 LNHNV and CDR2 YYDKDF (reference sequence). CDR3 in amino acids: CAILRTGDGEQYF. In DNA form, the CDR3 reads TGTGCCATCCTTAGGACAGGGGATGGCGAGCAGTACTTC.

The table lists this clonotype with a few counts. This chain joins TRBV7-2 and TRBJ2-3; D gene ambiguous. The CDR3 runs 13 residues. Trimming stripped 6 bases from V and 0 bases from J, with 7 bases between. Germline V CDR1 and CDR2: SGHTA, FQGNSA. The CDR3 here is CASRQQSTDTQYF. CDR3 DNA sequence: TGTGCCAGCAGGCAGCAGAGCACAGATACGCAGTATTTT.